This paragraph covers one T cell receptor beta chain sequence. As to time point: peripheral blood 6 weeks after treatment start. The data stem from a study of PD-L1 blockade in urothelial cancer. Study information: Men with urothelial cancer arising in the bladder made up most of the roughly 29 patients. Prior chemotherapy ranged from 0 to 3 regimens per patient. Analyses used blood from 3 weeks (second dose) and 6 weeks after treatment start.

Sequencing was performed with immunoSEQ multiplex PCR; in TCRdb, only in-frame clones are kept and a portion is missing. The sample shows roughly 76,000 clones, approximately 90% of them seen only once. Sequences were derived from PBMCs, sampled around atezolizumab (anti-PD-L1) treatment. This TCR was recovered from a woman older than 75 with urothelial cancer.

The CDR3 sequence is CASSLGSGNYGYTF. The CDR3 region has the DNA TGCGCCAGCAGCTTAGGGAGTGGAAACTATGGCTACACCTTC. This chain links TRBV5-1 with TRBJ1-2; D ambiguous. Germline CDR1 reads SGHRS; CDR2 reads YFSETQ. The ends were cut back, 2 bases at V and 2 bases at J, with 10 bases in the middle. The CDR3 is 14 residues long.